Presented here are 12 T cell receptor beta chains from one specimen sequenced in a study of technical replicates of blood from a few donors. Method: immunoSEQ multiplex PCR; TCRdb's copy keeps in-frame clones and lacks some. The data contain some 96,000 clones, approximately 96% of them singletons. The source material was T cells isolated from PBMCs. Every receptor here comes from a human donor in good health.

In its sample, this clone was seen a few times. The gene calls are TRBV19 and TRBJ1-2, with D unresolved. Germline V CDR1 and CDR2: LNHDA, SQIVND (reference sequence). Trimming removed 5 bases at V and 6 bases at J, with 4 bases between. This CDR3 comprises 10 residues. CDR3 DNA: TGTGCCAGTAGTGGAGATGGCTACACCTTC. Amino acids: CASSGDGYTF. The full variable domain, rest sourced from reference TRBV19 and TRBJ1-2, is DGGITQSPKYLFRKEGQNVTLSCEQNLNHDAMYWYRQDPGQGLRLIYYSQIVNDFQKGDIAEGYSVSREKKESFPLTVTSAQKNPTAFYLCASSGDGYTFGSGTRLTVV.

The CDR3 reads CASSSTVYEQYF. In DNA, the CDR3 is TGTGCCAGCAGTTCGACAGTCTACGAGCAGTACTTC. The chain carries TRBV28 and TRBJ2-7; D may be TRBD1 (5 bases). In germline, CDR1 is MDHEN, CDR2 SYDVKM. Trimming took 4 bases from V and 3 from J, leaving 7 bases between them. This CDR3 region has 12 residues.

Worth noting for this clone: Its ends do not fully match the called genes, so a read error is possible. The genes are TRBV19 and TRBJ2-7; 10 nucleotides line up with TRBD2. This CDR3 is built from 17 residues. Germline V lookup: CDR1 LNHDA, CDR2 SQIVND (reference sequence). In DNA, the CDR3 is TGCGCCAGTAGTAAAAAGGGAGCGGGAGGGAGCTCCTACGAGCAGTACTTC. As protein: CASSKKGAGGSSYEQYF.

The chain combines TRBV5-1 with TRBJ1-2; D remains ambiguous. Trimming shortened V by 1 base and J by 1 base, and 11 bases separated the two germline ends. CDR1 and CDR2 from the germline V gene are SGHRS and YFSETQ. The CDR3 spans 15 residues. The CDR3 bases are TGCGCCAGCAGCTTGACGGCGGGTCGTAACTATGGCTACACCTTC. Its translation is CASSLTAGRNYGYTF.

The V call is TRBV28, the J call TRBJ2-3; D unresolved. The germline CDR1 and CDR2 sequences are MDHEN and SYDVKM. The CDR3 is 12 amino acids. Deletions cut 2 bases from V and 5 bases from J, with 5 bases between. The CDR3 DNA sequence: TGTGCCAGCAGTTTACTCCTAGATACGCAGTATTTT. Amino acid sequence: CASSLLLDTQYF.

This CDR3 is CASSFSTGQYGYTF. The DNA for the CDR3 is TGTGCCAGCAGTTTCTCGACAGGGCAATATGGCTACACCTTC. This chain uses TRBV28 with TRBJ1-2; 7 bases align to TRBD1. The CDR3 runs 14 residues. The germline CDR1 and CDR2 sequences are MDHEN and SYDVKM. The ends lost 3 bases at V and 5 bases at J; junction bases unmatched: 6.

The rearrangement joins TRBV10-3 to TRBJ2-5; possible D gene TRBD2, 5 bases. The CDR3 consists of 12 residues. V gave up 9 bases and J gave up 7 bases, with 15 bases separating them. The germline gives CDR1 ENHRY, CDR2 SYGVKD. DNA for the CDR3: TGTGCCATTGGTGCGGGTTCAGGGACCCAGTACTTC. This codes for CAIGAGSGTQYF.

The chain combines TRBV5-1 with TRBJ1-6, with D possibly TRBD1 on 5 matching bases. The germline V gene encodes CDR1 SGHRS and CDR2 YFSETQ. V lost 0 bases to trimming and J lost 4 bases, with 11 bases between them. This CDR3 contains 16 residues. CDR3 sequence: CASSLEMGTYNSPLHF. CDR3 bases: TGCGCCAGCAGCTTGGAGATGGGGACTTATAATTCACCCCTCCACTTT.

CDR3 loop: CASSPSAGTVYEQYF. In DNA, the CDR3 is TGTGCCAGCTCACCATCCGCCGGGACAGTATACGAGCAGTACTTC. The gene calls are TRBV18 and TRBJ2-7, with 7 bases fitting TRBD1. The CDR3 extends over 15 amino acids. The ends lost 2 bases at V and 4 bases at J; junction bases unmatched: 8. Looked up from germline, CDR1 is KGHSH and CDR2 is LQKENI. Variable domain in full (rest from reference TRBV18 and TRBJ2-7): NAGVMQNPRHLVRRRGQEARLRCSPMKGHSHVYWYRQLPEEGLKFMVYLQKENIIDESGMPKERFSAEFPKEGPSILRIQQVVRGDSAAYFCASSPSAGTVYEQYFGPGTRLTVT.

The chain has TRBV5-4 and TRBJ1-1, with D perhaps matching TRBD1 (6 bases). The V end lost 4 bases, the J end lost 4 bases, and 11 bases lay between the germline ends. CDR3 length: 13 residues. Germline V gives CDR1 SGHNT, CDR2 YYREEE (reference sequence). The CDR3 here is CASSDWTVTEAFF. DNA of the CDR3: TGTGCCAGCAGCGATTGGACAGTCACTGAAGCTTTCTTT.

This clone was detected once. The rearrangement joins TRBV5-4 to TRBJ2-1; D might be TRBD2 (6 bases). CDR3 length: 12 amino acids. Germline V gives CDR1 SGHNT, CDR2 YYREEE (reference sequence). V shed 3 bases and J shed 9 bases, with 10 bases lying between them. The CDR3 spells CASSWGVGEQFF. CDR3 sequence (DNA): TGTGCCAGCAGCTGGGGGGTTGGTGAGCAGTTCTTC. The full variable domain, rest sourced from reference TRBV5-4 and TRBJ2-1, is ETGVTQSPTHLIKTRGQQVTLRCSSQSGHNTVSWYQQALGQGPQFIFQYYREEENGRGNFPPRFSGLQFPNYSSELNVNALELDDSALYLCASSWGVGEQFFGPGTRLTVL.

The chain carries TRBV27 and TRBJ2-5; TRBD2 matches at 8 bases. The V segment lost 0 bases and the J segment 4 bases; nucleotides outside the gene matches: 7. The CDR3 is made up of 16 amino acids. The germline V gene has CDR1 MNHEY and CDR2 SMNVEV (reference sequence). The CDR3 coding sequence is TGTGCCAGCAGTTTATCGACGGGAGGGGTGCGAGAGACCCAGTACTTC. It codes for CASSLSTGGVRETQYF.